This TCR beta chain was recorded in a study of blood T cell repertoires in COVID-19. Study in general: Material from acute and convalescent COVID-19 was sourced from the United States, Italy and Spain. T cells, B-cell-depleted T cells, or PBMCs provided the cDNA or gDNA that served as material.

The CDR3 spans 16 residues. The germline CDR1 and CDR2 sequences are MNHEY and SVGEGT. The germline V and J ends were trimmed by 5 bases and 2 bases, with 19 bases remaining between them. In the original processing: The authors estimated nucleated cell counts from reference gene primer amplification. Measured with immunoSEQ multiplex PCR; TCRdb has only the in-frame clones, and not every one. V, J and clone size are those of that table, while D and trimming were read from the DNA. Altogether 250,000 or so clones are present, roughly nine tenths being singletons, with the ten largest covering 3.5% to 5.5%.

Input material: peripheral blood. The clonotype was recovered from a middle-aged woman who had recovered from COVID-19. V is TRBV6-2 or TRBV6-3 and J is TRBJ2-7; D is possibly TRBD1 (5 bases). The CDR3 is CASSKLETDIPYEQYV. Here the CDR3 DNA reads TGTGCCAGCAGTAAACTGGAGACAGATATCCCCTACGAGCAGTACGTC.